This T cell receptor beta chain stems from a study of T cell repertoires in cytomegalovirus infection. Study background: A matching HLA type, together with CMV infection, was signaled by public TCR beta signatures.

This clonotype was seen more than once but under ten times. Its antigen is not identified. Study results and limitations: CMV carriers having the relevant HLA were flagged by cumulative public TCR beta family frequency. HLA-C-restricted CMV clonotypes gave the most frequent clonotype in two of eight donors.

Via MiXCR, TCRdb re-called the reads, giving one row per CDR3 protein. Here the sample spans about half a million distinct CDR3 sequences, under 55% being singletons. The sequence came from a human donor in good health (CMV status not recorded). Some clones in this sample may be carry-over from other donors' samples. This sample comprised cultured PBMCs, obtained from culture after CMV antigen stimulation.

In DNA form, the CDR3 reads TGTGCCAGCAGCGCCGGGACAGGGTGGGTCAATGAGCAGTTCTTC. Translated: CASSAGTGWVNEQFF. The chain combines TRBV7-2 with TRBJ2-1; 9 positions agree with TRBD1. V shed 5 bases, J shed 6 bases, and the junction held 8 bases outside the gene matches. Germline V lookup: CDR1 SGHTA, CDR2 FQGNSA. There are 15 residues in the CDR3.